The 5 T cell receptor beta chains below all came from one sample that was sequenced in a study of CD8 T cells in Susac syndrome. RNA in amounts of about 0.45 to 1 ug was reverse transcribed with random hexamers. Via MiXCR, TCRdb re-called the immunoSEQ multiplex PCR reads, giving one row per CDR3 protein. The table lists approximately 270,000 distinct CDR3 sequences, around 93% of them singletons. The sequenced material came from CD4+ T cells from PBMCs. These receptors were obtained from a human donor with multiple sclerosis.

DNA of the CDR3: TGCGCCAGCAGCCAACAAACCTTAGTCCTGGGACTAGCGGGGCCCCCAGATACGCAGTATTTT. Its translation: CASSQQTLVLGLAGPPDTQYF. The rearrangement joins TRBV4-1 to TRBJ2-3, with 13 bases aligning to TRBD2. CDR1 is MGHRA, CDR2 YSYEKL, per germline. This CDR3 has 21 amino acids. V lost 2 bases and J lost 4; bases outside the gene matches: 18.

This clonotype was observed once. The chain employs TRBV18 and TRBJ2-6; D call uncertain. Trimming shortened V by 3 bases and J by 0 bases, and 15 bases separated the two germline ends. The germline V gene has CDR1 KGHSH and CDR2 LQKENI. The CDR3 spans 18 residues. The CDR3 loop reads CASSPVPISDSGANVLTF. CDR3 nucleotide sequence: TGTGCCAGCTCACCGGTCCCCATCTCAGACTCTGGGGCCAACGTCCTGACTTTC.

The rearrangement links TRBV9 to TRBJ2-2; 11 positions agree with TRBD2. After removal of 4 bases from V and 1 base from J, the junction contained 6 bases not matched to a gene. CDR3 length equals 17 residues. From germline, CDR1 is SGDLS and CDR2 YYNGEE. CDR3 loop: CASSPLAGGLNTGELFF. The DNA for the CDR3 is TGTGCCAGCAGCCCGTTAGCGGGGGGGCTGAACACCGGGGAGCTGTTTTTT. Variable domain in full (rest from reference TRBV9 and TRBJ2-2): DSGVTQTPKHLITATGQRVTLRCSPRSGDLSVYWYQQSLDQGLQFLIQYYNGEERAKGNILERFSAQQFPDLHSELNLSSLELGDSALYFCASSPLAGGLNTGELFFGEGSRLTVL.

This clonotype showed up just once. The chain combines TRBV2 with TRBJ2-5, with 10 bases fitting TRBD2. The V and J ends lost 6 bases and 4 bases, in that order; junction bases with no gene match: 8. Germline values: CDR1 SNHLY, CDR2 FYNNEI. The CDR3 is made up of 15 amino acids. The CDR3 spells CASSTGLAAGETQYF. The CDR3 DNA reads TGTGCCAGCAGCACCGGACTAGCGGCAGGAGAGACCCAGTACTTC.

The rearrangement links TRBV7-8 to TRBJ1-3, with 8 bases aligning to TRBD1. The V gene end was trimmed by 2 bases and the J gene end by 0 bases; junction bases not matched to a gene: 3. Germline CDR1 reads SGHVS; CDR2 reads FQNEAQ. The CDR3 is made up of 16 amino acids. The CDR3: CASSLPRGHSGNTIYF. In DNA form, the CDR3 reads TGTGCCAGCAGCTTACCCAGGGGGCACTCTGGAAACACCATATATTTT.